The entry that follows covers one T cell receptor beta chain sequence. Antigen specificity is unknown. The sample originates from a study of cytomegalovirus exposure and HLA in healthy donors. Whole-study findings and limits: For TCR beta chains, V- and J-gene trimming was later linked to a missense DCLRE1C variant.

This PCR relied on a set of 60 Vbeta primers and 13 Jbeta primers. Generated by immunoSEQ multiplex PCR, the TCRdb table keeps only in-frame clones and is missing some. The data hold about 150,000 clones, with more than 80% observed a single time. Sequenced sample: PBMCs. The receptor was derived from a man aged 18-30 years in good health and CMV-seronegative.

The CDR3 DNA reads TGTGCCAGCAGTGAAGCTGGGAGAACCGGGGAGCTGTTTTTT. Translated, it gives CASSEAGRTGELFF. This sequence joins TRBV2 and TRBJ2-2; maybe TRBD2 (5 bases). Trimming took off 0 bases at V and 5 bases at J, with 7 bases between the two ends. The germline CDR1 and CDR2 sequences are SNHLY and FYNNEI. This CDR3 has 14 amino acids.